Following are 28 T cell receptor beta chains from one sample sequenced in a study of PD-1 blockade in classical Hodgkin lymphoma. Produced via immunoSEQ multiplex PCR; TCRdb's table is partial and in-frame only. The profile shows 20,000 to 25,000 clones, 94% of them singletons. Time point noted: newly diagnosed, previously untreated cHL patient sample. The specimen was peripheral blood mononuclear cells (PBMCs). These receptors all come from a human donor with classical Hodgkin lymphoma.

The rearrangement joins TRBV19 to TRBJ1-1; D gene ambiguous. This CDR3 contains 14 residues. Trimming removed 3 bases from V and 5 bases from J, with 13 bases in between. Germline CDR1 reads LNHDA; CDR2 reads SQIVND (reference sequence). CDR3 protein: CASSIQQRRTEAFF. The CDR3 nucleotides read TGTGCCAGTAGTATCCAACAGAGGAGGACTGAAGCTTTCTTT.

This chain joins TRBV6-5 and TRBJ2-3, with D maybe TRBD1 (5 bases). Trimming took 0 bases from V and 3 from J, leaving 13 bases between them. The germline V gene encodes CDR1 MNHEY and CDR2 SVGAGI. This CDR3 is built from 16 residues. This CDR3 reads CASSYSPPGLTDTQYF. The DNA of the CDR3 is TGTGCCAGCAGTTACTCCCCTCCAGGGTTAACAGATACGCAGTATTTT.

The chain links TRBV7-9 to TRBJ2-1; 7 positions agree with TRBD1. The germline V gene has CDR1 SEHNR and CDR2 FQNEAQ (reference sequence). The CDR3 has 15 residues. The junction had 13 bases not matched to a gene; V was cut back by 5 bases and J by 9 bases. The CDR3 DNA sequence: TGTGCCAGCAGCCCGAGGGGCGGACAGGCCGGTGAGCAGTTCTTC. The encoded protein is CASSPRGGQAGEQFF.

V is TRBV2 and J is TRBJ1-1; D unclear. Germline CDR1 is SNHLY and CDR2 is FYNNEI. V lost 3 bases and J lost 0, with 11 bases in between. CDR3 length: 15 amino acids. The CDR3, as DNA: TGTGCCAGCAGTGAGGAGGGCAGGATGAACACTGAAGCTTTCTTT. As protein: CASSEEGRMNTEAFF.

The rearrangement links TRBV11-3 to TRBJ2-3; the D gene is possibly TRBD1 (6 bases). The CDR3 is 15 residues long. Germline assignment: CDR1 SGHNT and CDR2 YENEEA. Deletions cut 1 base from V and 5 bases from J, with 13 bases between. This CDR3 reads CASSLVQGMVDTQYF. In DNA, the CDR3 is TGTGCCAGCAGCTTAGTTCAGGGGATGGTAGATACGCAGTATTTT.

This chain connects TRBV30 to TRBJ2-3, with TRBD2 as a possible D gene (5 bases). Trimming took off 5 bases at V and 6 bases at J, with 9 bases between the two ends. Germline loops: CDR1 GTSNPN, CDR2 SVGIG (reference sequence). The length of the CDR3 is 11 residues. The CDR3 here is CAWHSADTQYF. The CDR3 DNA is TGTGCCTGGCATAGCGCTGATACGCAGTATTTT.

J is TRBJ2-1 and V is TRBV19; a weak D match, TRBD2 (5 bases). The CDR3 runs 15 residues. Germline V gives CDR1 LNHDA, CDR2 SQIVND (reference sequence). V gave up 1 base and J gave up 3 bases, with 10 bases separating them. The CDR3: CASSIGLPFYNEQFF. CDR3 bases: TGTGCCAGTAGTATAGGACTACCCTTCTACAATGAGCAGTTCTTC.

A note on this clone: At one of its ends the junction is not consistent with the germline gene, which may arise from a read error. The chain joins TRBV5-1 to TRBJ1-1, with TRBD1 as a possible D gene (5 bases). The CDR3 extends over 14 amino acids. The germline V gene encodes CDR1 SGHRS and CDR2 YFSETQ. CDR3 protein: CASSKSRGSSAGEF. DNA for the CDR3: TGCGCCAGCAGCAAGTCTCGGGGTTCTAGCGCGGGGGAATTT.

The chain employs TRBV9 and TRBJ2-7; 9 bases line up with TRBD2. The CDR3 has 15 amino acids. V lost 0 bases to trimming and J lost 2 bases; unmatched junction nucleotides: 3. From germline, CDR1 is SGDLS and CDR2 YYNGEE. CDR3 nucleotide sequence: TGTGCCAGCAGCGTAGGCCCTAGCGGGGCCTACGAGCAGTACTTC. Amino acids: CASSVGPSGAYEQYF.

This clone was recorded only once. V gene TRBV6-5 combines with J gene TRBJ1-3; D perhaps matches TRBD1 (5 bases). The ends were cut back, 6 bases at V and 0 bases at J, with 12 bases in the middle. The CDR3 loop spans 15 amino acids. The germline V gene has CDR1 MNHEY and CDR2 SVGAGI. CDR3 residues: CASSRGVSSGNTIYF. The CDR3 DNA reads as TGTGCCAGCAGCCGAGGGGTTAGCTCTGGAAACACCATATATTTT.

The genes are TRBV6-5 and TRBJ1-1; TRBD1 aligns across 8 bases. The CDR3 is made up of 14 amino acids. Germline assignment: CDR1 MNHEY and CDR2 SVGAGI. The junction had 7 bases not matched to a gene; V was cut back by 6 bases and J by 4 bases. CDR3 nucleotide sequence: TGTGCCAGCAGCCCCAGGGGGCCCAGCACTGAAGCTTTCTTT. Protein: CASSPRGPSTEAFF.

Worth noting for this clone: One end of the junction fails to match germline, which may point to a read error. V gene TRBV7-9 combines with J gene TRBJ2-3; 9 nucleotides match TRBD1. CDR3 size: 13 residues. Germline CDR1 and CDR2: SEHNR and FQNEAQ (reference sequence). The CDR3 loop reads CASSLEGQGTRYF. The CDR3 nucleotides are TGTGCCAGCAGCTTAGAAGGACAGGGGACGCGGTATTTT.

This clone was recorded once. The rearrangement joins TRBV6-1 to TRBJ2-5; D perhaps matches TRBD1 (7 bases). The J call may be mistaken, given a closer DNA end match to TRBJ2-7. CDR1 is MNHNS and CDR2 is SASEGT in the germline V gene. The CDR3 length is 15 residues. The CDR3 protein is CASMLSRDSNYEQYF. CDR3 nucleotide sequence: TGTGCCAGCATGCTCTCGCGGGACAGCAACTACGAGCAGTACTTC.

The chain is built from TRBV6-1 and TRBJ1-2; 9 bases line up with TRBD1. V lost 3 bases to trimming and J lost 4 bases; unmatched junction nucleotides: 9. The CDR3 is 16 amino acids. CDR1 is MNHNS, CDR2 SASEGT, per germline. The CDR3 region is CASSDGQGKTFYGYTF. The DNA of the CDR3 is TGTGCCAGCAGTGACGGACAGGGGAAAACATTCTATGGCTACACCTTC.

The chain employs TRBV11-3 and TRBJ2-7; maybe TRBD1 (5 bases). The CDR3 is 15 amino acids. Trimming left V 4 bases short and J 1 base short, with 14 bases between. CDR1 is SGHNT and CDR2 is YENEEA in the germline V gene. CDR3 bases: TGTGCCAGCAGCTCCCTTGGGGCAGAGTCCTACGAGCAGTACTTC. Translating it yields CASSSLGAESYEQYF.

The rearrangement joins TRBV4-2 to TRBJ2-7; D is ambiguous. V dropped 5 bases and J dropped 5 bases, with 16 bases sitting between them. Germline V gene data show CDR1 as LGHNA and CDR2 as YNFKEQ. This CDR3 comprises 14 residues. The CDR3 protein is CASSVRWGSDEQYF. As DNA, the CDR3 is TGTGCCAGCAGCGTCCGTTGGGGTTCGGACGAGCAGTACTTC.

The chain combines TRBV9 with TRBJ2-6; possibly TRBD1 or TRBD2 for D (5 bases each). Trimming cost V 3 bases and J 2 bases, with 9 bases left between them. CDR3 length equals 15 residues. The V gene's germline CDR1 is SGDLS and CDR2 YYNGEE. CDR3 sequence (DNA): TGTGCCAGCAGCGCCATGGGGGCTGGGGCCAACGTCCTGACTTTC. This translates into CASSAMGAGANVLTF.

The CDR3 nucleotides read TGTGCCAGCAGCCTGACAGGGGTACGCGAGCAGTACTTC. The encoded protein is CASSLTGVREQYF. The chain uses TRBV6-5 and TRBJ2-7; TRBD1 matches at 8 bases. The CDR3 contains 13 residues. The V gene end was trimmed by 6 bases and the J gene end by 6 bases; junction bases not matched to a gene: 7. Per the germline V gene, CDR1 is MNHEY and CDR2 is SVGAGI.

This chain links TRBV30 with TRBJ2-3, with 7 bases that match TRBD2. J gave up 0 bases and V 5 bases, and 8 bases lay outside the gene matches. CDR1 is GTSNPN, CDR2 SVGIG, per germline (reference sequence). CDR3 length: 15 amino acids. DNA for the CDR3: TGTGCCTGGGGGATTAGCGGGTCTAGCACAGATACGCAGTATTTT. Its protein product is CAWGISGSSTDTQYF.

The chain uses TRBV4-2 and TRBJ1-4; D possibly corresponds to TRBD1 (6 bases). V was pared by 6 bases and J by 8 bases, with 13 bases between. Germline V gives CDR1 LGHNA, CDR2 YNFKEQ. This CDR3 has 13 residues. The CDR3 nucleotides are TGTGCCAGCAGACAGGGAGGAAGGGAAAAACTGTTTTTT. Protein product: CASRQGGREKLFF.

The chain employs TRBV7-9 and TRBJ1-1; possibly TRBD1 for D (6 bases). Looked up from germline, CDR1 is SEHNR and CDR2 is FQNEAQ (reference sequence). V gave up 8 bases and J gave up 5 bases, with 15 bases separating them. The CDR3 extends over 13 amino acids. The CDR3 nucleotides are TGTGCCAGCGCTGACAGGCCAACAACTGAAGCTTTCTTT. Amino acid sequence: CASADRPTTEAFF.

The V call is TRBV29-1, the J call TRBJ1-2; 8 bases fit TRBD1. V gave up 6 bases and J gave up 2 bases; unmatched junction bases: 5. CDR1 SQVTM and CDR2 ANQGSEA come from the germline V gene. The CDR3 loop spans 13 amino acids. The chain's CDR3 is CSVAWTGNYGYTF. As DNA, the CDR3 is TGCAGCGTAGCATGGACAGGGAACTATGGCTACACCTTC.

The chain has TRBV7-2 and TRBJ1-1; D gene ambiguous. Germline CDR1 is SGHTA and CDR2 is FQGNSA. The CDR3 is 11 amino acids. Between the trimmed V and J ends, which lost 5 bases and 13 bases, there was a span of 14 bases. The CDR3 DNA reads TGTGCCAGCAGCACGGGCCCGAGATTTTTCTTT. This gives the protein CASSTGPRFFF.

V is TRBV30 and J is TRBJ2-2; no clear D. The CDR3 runs 15 residues. Germline CDR1 reads GTSNPN; CDR2 reads SVGIG (reference sequence). Trimming took off 1 base at V and 6 bases at J, with 15 bases between the two ends. This chain's CDR3 is CAWSGVGRTSGELFF. The CDR3 coding sequence is TGTGCCTGGAGTGGGGTCGGTAGAACATCCGGGGAGCTGTTTTTT.

Here the CDR3 reads CASSPLGRSRNTIYF. In DNA, the CDR3 is TGTGCCAGCTCACCACTTGGGAGAAGCAGGAACACCATATATTTT. The chain has TRBV18 and TRBJ1-3; no clear D gene. The length of the CDR3 is 15 residues. Trimming shortened V by 1 base and J by 7 bases, and 14 bases separated the two germline ends. Germline CDR1 and CDR2: KGHSH and LQKENI.

The chain recombines TRBV10-1 with TRBJ1-6; D ambiguous. Per germline, CDR1 WNHNN and CDR2 SYGVQD (reference sequence). The CDR3 runs 14 residues. The V and J ends lost 3 bases and 7 bases respectively, with 10 bases between them. CDR3 region: CASSDNVLNSPLHF. In DNA form, the CDR3 reads TGCGCCAGCAGTGATAACGTCCTAAATTCACCCCTCCACTTT.

The genes are TRBV30 and TRBJ2-3; D call uncertain. CDR3 size: 11 residues. The germline V gene encodes CDR1 GTSNPN and CDR2 SVGIG (reference sequence). Trimming left V 0 bases short and J 5 bases short, with 3 bases between. The CDR3 bases are TGTGCCTGGAGTGTAAAAGATACGCAGTATTTT. As protein: CAWSVKDTQYF.

The chain's CDR3 is CASSLDIMNTEAFF. The CDR3 nucleotides are TGTGCCAGCAGTCTCGACATCATGAACACTGAAGCTTTCTTT. The chain recombines TRBV7-2 with TRBJ1-1; D ambiguous. The CDR3 totals 14 residues. The V gene lost 6 bases and the J gene lost 0 bases, with 11 bases spanning the gap. Germline V gene data show CDR1 as SGHTA and CDR2 as FQGNSA.